This T cell receptor (beta chain) originates from a study of identical twins. Study-level results: Models underestimated how often monozygotic twins shared out-of-frame TCR alpha. The study drew conclusions from cross-sectional statistical analysis, not from following the same donors.

Trimming took off 2 bases at V and 7 bases at J, with 15 bases between the two ends. The CDR3 sequence is 15 residues long. Germline values: CDR1 DFQATT, CDR2 SNEGSKA (reference sequence). Using its own MiXCR run on the 5' RACE reads, TCRdb lists one record per CDR3 protein. The table has 250,000 or so distinct CDR3 sequences, 7% to 8.5% seen once. This clonotype appeared a few times. Its antigen is not identified. Another study also made use of these data, one on yellow fever vaccine responses in identical twins.

The source of this sequence is a woman younger than 30 in good health. The specimen was CD8+ T cells sorted from blood. This chain connects TRBV20-1 to TRBJ1-6; D is possibly TRBD1 (6 bases). CDR3 in DNA: TGCAGTGCTAGACTATCGGACAGCCCGAATTCACCCCTCCACTTT. Its protein product is CSARLSDSPNSPLHF.